Shown below are 6 T cell receptor beta chains from a single sample sequenced in a study of identical twins. TCRdb reanalysed the 5' RACE reads using MiXCR and keeps one entry per CDR3 protein. Of 690,000 or so distinct CDR3 sequences listed, 8.5% to 9.5% were seen once; the top ten hold 0.75% to 1%. These data were also reused for a study on yellow fever vaccine responses in identical twins.

Sequencing input: PBMCs. All receptors come from a woman aged 18 to 35 in good health.

CDR3 amino acids: CSASPTAIVPLHF. For the CDR3, the DNA is TGCAGTGCTAGTCCCACCGCGATAGTACCCCTCCACTTT. This chain uses TRBV20-1 with TRBJ1-6; D call uncertain. The V gene lost 3 bases and the J gene lost 12 bases, with 15 bases spanning the gap. CDR1 DFQATT and CDR2 SNEGSKA come from the germline V gene (reference sequence). There are 13 residues in the CDR3.

This clonotype was seen more than once but under ten times. The CDR3 coding sequence is TGTGCCAGTAGTAACCTCCAGACAGGTTATGGCTACACCTTC. Translated, it gives CASSNLQTGYGYTF. This chain connects TRBV19 to TRBJ1-2, with D possibly matching TRBD1 (6 bases). The germline gives CDR1 LNHDA, CDR2 SQIVND (reference sequence). The CDR3 has 14 residues. Trimming left V 4 bases short and J 5 bases short, with 14 bases between.

The table lists this clonotype with many counts. The chain joins TRBV12-3 or TRBV12-4 to TRBJ1-3; D is ambiguous. Trimming cost V 8 bases and J 0 bases, with 8 bases left between them. This CDR3 has 13 amino acids. The DNA of the CDR3 is TGTGCCAGCGCCGTTATCTCTGGAAACACCATATATTTT. Translating it yields CASAVISGNTIYF.

This clonotype was detected ten times or more. This chain joins TRBV7-2 and TRBJ2-1; D perhaps matches TRBD1 (6 bases). CDR1 is SGHTA and CDR2 is FQGNSA in the germline V gene. The CDR3 is 17 amino acids. Trimming removed 0 bases from V and 5 bases from J, with 17 bases in between. Written as DNA, the CDR3 is TGTGCCAGCAGCTTAGCGGGGGCGTCAATGGGCAACAATGAGCAGTTCTTC. Its protein product is CASSLAGASMGNNEQFF.

In its sample, this clonotype was seen a few times. The rearrangement uses TRBV12-3 or TRBV12-4 and TRBJ2-7; no definite D call. The CDR3 length is 16 residues. The germline V and J ends were trimmed by 6 bases and 3 bases, with 21 bases remaining between them. CDR3 sequence reads: CASSRASPSFRYEQYF. CDR3 nucleotides: TGTGCCAGCAGCCGCGCGAGCCCCTCGTTTCGCTACGAGCAGTACTTC.

The chain couples TRBV6-1 to TRBJ1-3, with 9 bases identical to TRBD1. The ends lost 6 bases at V and 3 bases at J; junction bases unmatched: 3. The CDR3 totals 14 residues. The germline CDR1 and CDR2 sequences are MNHNS and SASEGT. Here the CDR3 DNA reads TGTGCCAGCAGCACAGGGGGCTATGGAAACACCATATATTTT. Its protein is CASSTGGYGNTIYF.